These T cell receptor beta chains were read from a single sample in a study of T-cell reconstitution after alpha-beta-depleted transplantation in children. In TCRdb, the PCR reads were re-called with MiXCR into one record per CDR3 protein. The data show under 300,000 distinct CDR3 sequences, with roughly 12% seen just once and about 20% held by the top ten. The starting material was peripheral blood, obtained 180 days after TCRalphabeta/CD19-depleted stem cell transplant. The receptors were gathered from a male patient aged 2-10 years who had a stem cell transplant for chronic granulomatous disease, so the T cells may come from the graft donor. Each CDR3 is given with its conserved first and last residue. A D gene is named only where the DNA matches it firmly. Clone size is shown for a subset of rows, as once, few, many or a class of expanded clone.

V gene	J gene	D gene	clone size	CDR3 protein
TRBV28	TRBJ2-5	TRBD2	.	CASRNLAGGVYQETQYF
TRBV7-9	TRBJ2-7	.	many	CASTVRGGGYEQYF
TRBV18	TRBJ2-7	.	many	CASSPENHRVKGYEQYF
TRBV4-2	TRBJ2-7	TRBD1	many	CASSQPRDSFYEQYF
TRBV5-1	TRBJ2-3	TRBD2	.	CASSLGRTSGVSTDTQYF
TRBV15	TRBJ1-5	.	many	CATSRDRGVGQPQHF
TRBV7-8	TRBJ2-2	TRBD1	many	CASTPGTGGNTGELFF
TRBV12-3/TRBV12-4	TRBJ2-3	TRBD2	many	CASSLIGTSGSGDTQYF
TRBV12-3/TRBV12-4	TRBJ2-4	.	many	CASSLMGGKNIQYF
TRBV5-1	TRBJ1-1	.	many	CASSQDRAAAFF
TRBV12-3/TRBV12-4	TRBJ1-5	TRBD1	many	CASSPKRQGDRQPQHF
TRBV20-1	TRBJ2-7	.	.	CSANALRQEIYEQYF
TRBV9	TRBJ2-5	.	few	CASSAYSGMQYF
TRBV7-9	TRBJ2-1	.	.	CASSLIRDWGFF
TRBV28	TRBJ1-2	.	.	CASSSRYNTGARADGYTF
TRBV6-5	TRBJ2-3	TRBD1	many	CASSNDRTGLTDTQYF
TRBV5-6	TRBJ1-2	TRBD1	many	CASSPLDRTGYGYTF
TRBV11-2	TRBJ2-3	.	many	CASSSNRISFTDTQYF
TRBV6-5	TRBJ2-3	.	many	CASSLKPGHSTDTQYF
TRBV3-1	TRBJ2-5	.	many	CASSHPRMIQETQYF
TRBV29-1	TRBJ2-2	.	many	CSVQRDTGELFF
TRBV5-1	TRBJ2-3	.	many	CASRALRRTDTQYF
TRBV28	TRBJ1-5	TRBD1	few	CASSPRTGIENQPQHF
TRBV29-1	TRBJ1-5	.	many	CSVEEGMAQHF
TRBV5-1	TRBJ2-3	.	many	CASSLWGITDTQYF
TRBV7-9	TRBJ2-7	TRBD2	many	CASSSLAGPYEQYF
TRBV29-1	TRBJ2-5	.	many	CSGLAGGETQYF
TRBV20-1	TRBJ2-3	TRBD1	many	CSASPGQDTQYF
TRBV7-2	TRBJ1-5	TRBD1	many	CASSGGQGTQPQHF
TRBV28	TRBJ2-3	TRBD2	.	CASSPTSPVTTDTQYF
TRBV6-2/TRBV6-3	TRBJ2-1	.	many	CASSLSLFSTYNEQFF
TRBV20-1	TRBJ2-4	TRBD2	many	CSAWSGAVSVLNIQYF
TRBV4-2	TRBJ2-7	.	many	CASSQKTKAAVHYEQYF
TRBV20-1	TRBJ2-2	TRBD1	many	CSATGIDTGELFF
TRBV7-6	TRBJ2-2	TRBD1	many	CASSSGQGEFGELFF
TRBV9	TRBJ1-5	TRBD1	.	CARDIPGQAIGPNQPQHF
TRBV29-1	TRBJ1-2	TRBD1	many	CSVLYGPQKDRGATGYTF
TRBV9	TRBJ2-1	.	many	CASSVVADSYNEQFF
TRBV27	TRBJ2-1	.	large	CASSPAESSYNEQFF
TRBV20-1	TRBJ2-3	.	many	CSARDQPSSDTQYF
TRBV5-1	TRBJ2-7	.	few	CASSLVGAVQRGEQYF
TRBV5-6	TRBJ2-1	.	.	CASSLWVGGKVSYNEQFF
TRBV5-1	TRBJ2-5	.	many	CASSLEGWGIQETQYF
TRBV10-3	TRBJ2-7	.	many	CAISPTRSYEQYF
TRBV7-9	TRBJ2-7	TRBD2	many	CASSPRTSGTGEQYF